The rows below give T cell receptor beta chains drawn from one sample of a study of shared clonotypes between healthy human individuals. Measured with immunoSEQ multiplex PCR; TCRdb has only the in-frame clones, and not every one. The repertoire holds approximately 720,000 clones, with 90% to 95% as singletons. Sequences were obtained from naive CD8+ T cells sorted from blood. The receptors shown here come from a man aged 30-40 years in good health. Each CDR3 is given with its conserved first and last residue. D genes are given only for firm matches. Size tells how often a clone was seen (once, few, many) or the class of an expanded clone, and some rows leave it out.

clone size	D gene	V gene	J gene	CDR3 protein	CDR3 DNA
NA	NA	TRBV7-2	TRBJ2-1	CASSFAGSSYNEQFF	TGTGCCAGCAGCTTCGCCGGGAGCTCCTACAATGAGCAGTTCTTC
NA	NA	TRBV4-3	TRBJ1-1	CASSQDSVGEAFF	TGCGCCAGCAGCCAAGACTCTGTCGGTGAAGCTTTCTTT
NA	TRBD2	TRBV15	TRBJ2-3	CATPLREEGTDTQYF	TGTGCCACCCCTCTGCGGGAGGAGGGCACAGATACGCAGTATTTT
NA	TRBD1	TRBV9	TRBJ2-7	CASSAGQGTNEQYF	TGTGCCAGCAGCGCGGGACAGGGGACCAACGAGCAGTACTTC
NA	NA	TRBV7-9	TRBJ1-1	CASSLQGRTEAFF	TGTGCCAGCAGCTTACAGGGACGGACTGAAGCTTTCTTT
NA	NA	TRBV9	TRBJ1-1	CASSAGGFSTEAFF	TGTGCCAGCAGCGCCGGAGGGTTTTCCACTGAAGCTTTCTTT
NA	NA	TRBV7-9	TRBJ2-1	CASSYLLEPRDEQFF	TGTGCCAGCAGCTACCTTTTGGAGCCTCGCGATGAGCAGTTCTTC
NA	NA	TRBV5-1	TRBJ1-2	CASSLEGQGVWNYGYTF	TGCGCCAGCAGCTTGGAAGGGCAGGGTGTTTGGAACTATGGCTACACCTTC
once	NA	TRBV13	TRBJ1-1	CASSLERRGAFF	TGTGCCAGCAGCTTAGAGCGGCGAGGAGCTTTCTTT
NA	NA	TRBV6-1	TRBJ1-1	CASSETGSGTEAFF	TGTGCCAGCAGTGAAACTGGTTCGGGGACTGAAGCTTTCTTT
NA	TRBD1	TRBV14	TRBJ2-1	CASSQDLYRGPYNEQFF	TGTGCCAGCAGCCAAGATCTTTACAGGGGGCCGTACAATGAGCAGTTCTTC
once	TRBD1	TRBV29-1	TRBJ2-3	CSVEDGQGTDTQYF	TGCAGCGTTGAAGACGGACAGGGAACAGATACGCAGTATTTT
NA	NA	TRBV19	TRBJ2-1	CASSIGRGLGLYNEQFF	TGTGCCAGTAGTATTGGGCGGGGATTGGGTTTATACAATGAGCAGTTCTTC
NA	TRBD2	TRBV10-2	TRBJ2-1	CASLGLLPTSGTYNEQFF	TGCGCCAGCTTGGGATTACTCCCTACTAGCGGGACATACAATGAGCAGTTCTTC
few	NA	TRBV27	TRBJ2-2	CASSGGYTGELFF	TGTGCCAGCAGCGGGGGATACACCGGGGAGCTGTTTTTT
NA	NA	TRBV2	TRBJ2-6	CASSERRLSGANVLTF	TGTGCCAGCAGTGAAAGACGTCTATCTGGGGCCAACGTCCTGACTTTC
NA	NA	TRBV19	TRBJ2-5	CASQGGAETQYF	TGTGCCAGTCAAGGGGGGGCAGAGACCCAGTACTTC
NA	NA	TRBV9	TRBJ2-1	CASSLPPLDEQFF	TGTGCCAGCAGCCTCCCCCCTCTTGATGAGCAGTTCTTC
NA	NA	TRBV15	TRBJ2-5	CATSREYQETQYF	TGTGCCACCAGCAGAGAGTACCAAGAGACCCAGTACTTC
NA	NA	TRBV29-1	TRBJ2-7	CSVEAPEGSGLYEQYF	TGCAGCGTTGAAGCCCCGGAGGGATCGGGGCTTTACGAGCAGTACTTC
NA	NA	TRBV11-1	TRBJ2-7	CASSPYPRSYEQYF	TGTGCCAGCAGCCCCTACCCCCGCTCCTACGAGCAGTACTTC
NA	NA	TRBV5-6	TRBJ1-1	CASSLAAGNTEAFF	TGTGCCAGCAGCCTTGCCGCGGGGAACACTGAAGCTTTCTTT
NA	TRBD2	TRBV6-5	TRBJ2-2	CASSYSTSNTGELFF	TGTGCCAGCAGTTACTCGACTAGCAACACCGGGGAGCTGTTTTTT
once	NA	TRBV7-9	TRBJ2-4	CASSSRDKNIQYF	TGTGCCAGCAGCTCGCGGGATAAAAACATTCAGTACTTC
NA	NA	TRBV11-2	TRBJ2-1	CASSLSQGLPINEQFF	TGTGCCAGCAGCTTATCACAGGGCCTTCCGATCAATGAGCAGTTCTTC
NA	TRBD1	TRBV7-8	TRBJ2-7	CASRPTGFISYEQYF	TGTGCCAGCAGACCGACAGGGTTCATCTCCTACGAGCAGTACTTC
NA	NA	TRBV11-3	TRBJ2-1	CASSFPGDNEQFF	TGTGCCAGCAGCTTCCCCGGGGACAATGAGCAGTTCTTC
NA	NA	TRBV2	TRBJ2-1	CASSSSGAGGEQFF	TGTGCCAGCAGCTCCAGCGGAGCTGGGGGTGAGCAGTTCTTC
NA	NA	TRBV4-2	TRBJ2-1	CASSQERLRDNEQFF	TGTGCCAGCAGCCAAGAACGTTTACGAGACAATGAGCAGTTCTTC
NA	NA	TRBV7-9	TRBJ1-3	CASSLEPGRLSSGNTIYF	TGTGCCAGCAGCTTAGAGCCGGGACGGCTTTCCTCTGGAAACACCATATATTTT
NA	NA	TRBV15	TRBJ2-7	CATSRALGGAYEQYF	TGTGCCACCAGCAGAGCGTTGGGGGGAGCCTACGAGCAGTACTTC
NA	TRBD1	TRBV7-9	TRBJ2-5	CASSDRDRQETQYF	TGTGCCAGCAGCGACCGGGACAGACAAGAGACCCAGTACTTC
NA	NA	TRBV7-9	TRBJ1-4	CASSPPGRGSEKLFF	TGTGCCAGCAGCCCGCCAGGAAGGGGTAGTGAAAAACTGTTTTTT
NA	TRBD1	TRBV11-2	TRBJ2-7	CASSSLIRDRDPYAQYF	TGTGCCAGCAGCTCTCTTATCCGGGACAGGGACCCCTACGCGCAGTACTTC
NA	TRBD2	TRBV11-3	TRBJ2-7	CASSSASGGYEQYF	TGTGCCAGCAGCTCCGCCAGCGGGGGGTACGAGCAGTACTTC
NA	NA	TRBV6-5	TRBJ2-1	CASSWAEGYNEQFF	TGTGCCAGCAGTTGGGCGGAGGGCTACAATGAGCAGTTCTTC
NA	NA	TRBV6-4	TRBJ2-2	CAVSGGELFF	TGTGCCGTGAGTGGCGGGGAGCTGTTTTTT
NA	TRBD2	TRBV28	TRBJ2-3	CASSLSGLAGGPVSDTQYF	TGTGCCAGCAGTTTATCGGGACTAGCGGGAGGGCCTGTCTCAGATACGCAGTATTTT
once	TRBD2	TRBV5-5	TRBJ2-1	CASSHSLAEEQFF	TGTGCCAGCAGCCACTCACTAGCGGAGGAGCAGTTCTTC
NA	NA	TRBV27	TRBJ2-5	CASSPDITQETQYF	TGTGCCAGCAGTCCGGACATCACCCAAGAGACCCAGTACTTC
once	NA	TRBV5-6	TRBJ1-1	CASSLRTEAFF	TGTGCCAGCAGCTTACGCACTGAAGCTTTCTTT
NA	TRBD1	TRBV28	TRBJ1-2	CASSFTGGALANYGYTF	TGTGCCAGCAGTTTCACAGGGGGCGCGTTGGCTAACTATGGCTACACCTTC
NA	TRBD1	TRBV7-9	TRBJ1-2	CASSSLLTGARGYTF	TGTGCCAGCAGCTCTCTATTGACAGGGGCTCGTGGCTACACCTTC
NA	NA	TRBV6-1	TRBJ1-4	CASSDWGGLGEKLFF	TGTGCCAGCAGTGACTGGGGGGGGCTGGGGGAAAAACTGTTTTTT
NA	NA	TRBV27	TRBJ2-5	CASGWDQETQYF	TGTGCCAGCGGATGGGATCAAGAGACCCAGTACTTC
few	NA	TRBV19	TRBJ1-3	CASGGLENTIYF	TGTGCCAGCGGAGGGCTGGAAAACACCATATATTTT
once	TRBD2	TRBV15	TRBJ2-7	CATSRGLAGSDEQYF	TGTGCCACCAGCCGCGGACTAGCGGGATCGGACGAGCAGTACTTC
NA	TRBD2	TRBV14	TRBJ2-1	CASSQTGAGGRNEQFF	TGTGCCAGCAGCCAGACGGGGGCGGGAGGGAGAAATGAGCAGTTCTTC
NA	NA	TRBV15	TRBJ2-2	CATSRDRDANTGELFF	TGTGCCACCAGCAGAGATAGGGACGCAAACACCGGGGAGCTGTTTTTT